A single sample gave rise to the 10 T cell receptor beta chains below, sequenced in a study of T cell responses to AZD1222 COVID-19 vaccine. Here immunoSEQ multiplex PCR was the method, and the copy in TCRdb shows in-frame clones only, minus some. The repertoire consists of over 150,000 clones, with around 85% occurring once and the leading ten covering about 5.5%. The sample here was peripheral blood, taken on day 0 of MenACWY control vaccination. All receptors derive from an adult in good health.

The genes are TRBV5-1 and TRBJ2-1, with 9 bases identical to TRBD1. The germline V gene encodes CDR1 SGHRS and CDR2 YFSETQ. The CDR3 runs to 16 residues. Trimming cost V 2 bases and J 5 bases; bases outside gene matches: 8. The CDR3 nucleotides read TGCGCCAGCAGCTTATACCGGGACAGGGCCGACAATGAGCAGTTCTTC. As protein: CASSLYRDRADNEQFF.

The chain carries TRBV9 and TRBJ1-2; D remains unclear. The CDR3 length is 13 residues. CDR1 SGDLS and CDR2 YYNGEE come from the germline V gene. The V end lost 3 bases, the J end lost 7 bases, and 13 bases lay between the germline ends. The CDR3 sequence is CASSGQLVSGYTF. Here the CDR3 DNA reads TGTGCCAGCAGCGGCCAGTTGGTGTCTGGCTACACCTTC.

Written as DNA, the CDR3 is TGTGCCACCAGTGACCCTCCGGCTTCCTATGGCTACACCTTC. Translation gives CATSDPPASYGYTF. This rearrangement joins TRBV24-1 to TRBJ1-2, with D hard to call. Trimming removed 4 bases at V and 4 bases at J, with 12 bases between. Looked up from germline, CDR1 is KGHDR and CDR2 is SFDVKD. There are 14 residues in the CDR3.

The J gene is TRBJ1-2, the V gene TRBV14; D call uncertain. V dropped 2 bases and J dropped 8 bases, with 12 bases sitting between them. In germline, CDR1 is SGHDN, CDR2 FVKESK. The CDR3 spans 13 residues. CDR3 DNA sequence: TGTGCCAGCAGCCAACCAGTGGATAAAGGCTACACCTTC. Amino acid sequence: CASSQPVDKGYTF.

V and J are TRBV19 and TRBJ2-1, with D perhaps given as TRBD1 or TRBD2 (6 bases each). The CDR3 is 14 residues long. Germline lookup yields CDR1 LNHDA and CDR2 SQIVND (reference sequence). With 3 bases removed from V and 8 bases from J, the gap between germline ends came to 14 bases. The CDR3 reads CASSISGRGDEQFF. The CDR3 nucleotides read TGTGCCAGTAGTATCTCGGGTAGGGGGGATGAGCAGTTCTTC.

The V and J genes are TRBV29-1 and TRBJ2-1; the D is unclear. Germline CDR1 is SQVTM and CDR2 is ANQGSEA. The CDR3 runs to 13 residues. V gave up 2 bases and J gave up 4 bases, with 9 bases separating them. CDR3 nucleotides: TGCAGCGTTGAAACCCGAGCGTACAATGAGCAGTTCTTC. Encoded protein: CSVETRAYNEQFF.

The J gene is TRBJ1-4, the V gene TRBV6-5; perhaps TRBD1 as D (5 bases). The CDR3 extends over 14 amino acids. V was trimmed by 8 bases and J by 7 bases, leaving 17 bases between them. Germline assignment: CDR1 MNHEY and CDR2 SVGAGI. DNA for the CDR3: TGTGCCAGCTCTTTCGACAGTGCTGGTGAAAAACTGTTTTTT. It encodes CASSFDSAGEKLFF.

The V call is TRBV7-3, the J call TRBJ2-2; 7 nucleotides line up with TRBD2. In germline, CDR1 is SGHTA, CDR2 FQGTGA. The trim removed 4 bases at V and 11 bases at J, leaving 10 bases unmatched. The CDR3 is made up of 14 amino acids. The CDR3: CASSSGTNTGELFF. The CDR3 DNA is TGTGCCAGCAGCTCCGGGACTAATACGGGAGAGCTGTTTTTT.

The CDR3 region is CASSPRGWGQPQHF. The CDR3 nucleotides are TGTGCCAGCAGTCCCCGCGGGTGGGGTCAGCCCCAGCATTTT. The chain couples TRBV2 to TRBJ1-5; D gene unclear. The germline V gene encodes CDR1 SNHLY and CDR2 FYNNEI. The CDR3 has 14 residues. Trimming shortened V by 5 bases and J by 6 bases, and 14 bases separated the two germline ends.

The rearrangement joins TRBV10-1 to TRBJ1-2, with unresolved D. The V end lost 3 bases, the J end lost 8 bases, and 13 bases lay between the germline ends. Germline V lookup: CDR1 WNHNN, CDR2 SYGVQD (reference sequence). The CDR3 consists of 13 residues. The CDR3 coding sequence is TGCGCCAGCAGTGACTCCAACTCCGGGGGCTACACCTTC. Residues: CASSDSNSGGYTF.